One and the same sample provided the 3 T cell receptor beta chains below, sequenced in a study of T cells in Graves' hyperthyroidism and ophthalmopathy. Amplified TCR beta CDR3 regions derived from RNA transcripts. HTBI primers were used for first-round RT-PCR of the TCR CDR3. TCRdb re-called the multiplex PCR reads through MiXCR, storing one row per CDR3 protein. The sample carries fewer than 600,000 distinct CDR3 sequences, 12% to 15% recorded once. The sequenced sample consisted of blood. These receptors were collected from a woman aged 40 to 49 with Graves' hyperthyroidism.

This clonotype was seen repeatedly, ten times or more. This chain's CDR3 is CASSLSSSGVNEQYF. The CDR3 coding sequence is TGTGCCAGCAGTCTGAGTAGTAGCGGGGTCAACGAGCAGTACTTC. The chain has TRBV27 and TRBJ2-7; 8 nucleotides agree with TRBD2. The germline V gene has CDR1 MNHEY and CDR2 SMNVEV (reference sequence). V gave up 5 bases and J gave up 5 bases; unmatched junction bases: 11. The CDR3 length is 15 residues.

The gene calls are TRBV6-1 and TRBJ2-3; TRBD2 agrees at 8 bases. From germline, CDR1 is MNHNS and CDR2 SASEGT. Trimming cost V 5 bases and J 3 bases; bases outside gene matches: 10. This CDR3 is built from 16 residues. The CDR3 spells CASSYKIQRETDTQYF. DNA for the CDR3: TGTGCCAGCAGTTATAAGATCCAGCGGGAGACAGATACGCAGTATTTT.

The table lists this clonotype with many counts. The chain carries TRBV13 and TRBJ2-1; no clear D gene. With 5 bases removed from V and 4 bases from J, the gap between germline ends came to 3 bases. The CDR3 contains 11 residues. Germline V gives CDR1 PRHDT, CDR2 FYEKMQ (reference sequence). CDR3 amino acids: CASSIYNEQFF. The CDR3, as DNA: TGTGCCAGCAGCATTTACAATGAGCAGTTCTTC.